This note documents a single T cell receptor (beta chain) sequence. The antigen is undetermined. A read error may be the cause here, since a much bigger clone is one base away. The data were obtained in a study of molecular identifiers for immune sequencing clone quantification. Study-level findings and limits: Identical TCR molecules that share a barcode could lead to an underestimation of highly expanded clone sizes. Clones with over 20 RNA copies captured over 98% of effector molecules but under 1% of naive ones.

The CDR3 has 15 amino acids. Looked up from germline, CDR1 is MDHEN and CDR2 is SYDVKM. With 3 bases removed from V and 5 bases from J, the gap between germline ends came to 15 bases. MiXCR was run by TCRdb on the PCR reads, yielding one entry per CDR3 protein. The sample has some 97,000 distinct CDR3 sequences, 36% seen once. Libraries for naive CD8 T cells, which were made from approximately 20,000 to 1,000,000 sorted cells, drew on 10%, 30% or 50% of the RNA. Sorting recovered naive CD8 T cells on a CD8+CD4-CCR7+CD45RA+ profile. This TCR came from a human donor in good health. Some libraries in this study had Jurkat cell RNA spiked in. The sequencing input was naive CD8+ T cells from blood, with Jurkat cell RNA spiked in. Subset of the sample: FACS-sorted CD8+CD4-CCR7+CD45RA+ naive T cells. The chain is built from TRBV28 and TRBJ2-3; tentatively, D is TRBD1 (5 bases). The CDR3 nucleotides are TGTGCCAGCAGTTTTGTAGGGTCAGGGATAGATACGCAGTATTTT. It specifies CASSFVGSGIDTQYF.